Below, 11 T cell receptor beta chains from the same sample are listed, as sequenced in a study of T-cell memory formation after mild COVID-19. TCRdb re-analysed the 5' RACE reads in MiXCR, keeping a single row per CDR3 protein. The data contain fewer than 250,000 distinct CDR3 sequences, 15% of them singletons. Sequencing input: PBMCs or a T cell subset sorted from them (not recorded which). The receptor set was obtained from an adult woman who had mild COVID-19 (a few samples of this study predate the infection). Cell type and time point are not known.

This clonotype appeared a few times. The chain has TRBV7-9 and TRBJ1-2; D unresolved. Germline lookup yields CDR1 SEHNR and CDR2 FQNEAQ (reference sequence). V dropped 5 bases and J dropped 7 bases, with 11 bases sitting between them. The CDR3 sequence is 12 residues long. This CDR3 reads CASSIERGGYTF. The CDR3 DNA is TGTGCCAGCAGCATCGAACGAGGTGGCTACACCTTC.

This clonotype turned up a few times. This chain uses TRBV9 with TRBJ2-7, with 14 bases identical to TRBD2. This CDR3 has 15 residues. The V gene's germline CDR1 is SGDLS and CDR2 YYNGEE. Losses at the gene ends were 4 bases for V and 5 bases for J; bases not matched to a gene: 5. The CDR3 loop is CASSSGLAGVDEQYF. The CDR3 DNA follows: TGTGCCAGCAGCTCGGGACTAGCGGGAGTGGACGAGCAGTACTTC.

A few counts support this clonotype. J is TRBJ2-3 and V is TRBV20-1; D unclear. Trimming cost V 6 bases and J 1 base, with 5 bases left between them. From germline, CDR1 is DFQATT and CDR2 SNEGSKA (reference sequence). This CDR3 has 11 amino acids. The DNA for the CDR3 is TGCAGTGCCCCGGGCACAGATACGCAGTATTTT. It encodes CSAPGTDTQYF.

This clonotype has just a few counts. The rearrangement uses TRBV7-2 and TRBJ1-1; possible D gene TRBD1, 6 bases. Germline V CDR1 and CDR2: SGHTA, FQGNSA. V dropped 5 bases and J dropped 0 bases, with 16 bases sitting between them. The CDR3 spans 16 residues. DNA for the CDR3: TGTGCCAGCAGCAAACAAGGACAGACCATGAACACTGAAGCTTTCTTT. It yields the protein CASSKQGQTMNTEAFF.

The table lists this clonotype with a few counts. The chain joins TRBV29-1 to TRBJ2-1; D is unclear. This CDR3 region has 14 residues. V shed 5 bases and J shed 3 bases, with 14 bases lying between them. Germline V gene data show CDR1 as SQVTM and CDR2 as ANQGSEA. The CDR3 sequence: CSVRKNSLYNEQFF. The CDR3 DNA is TGCAGCGTTCGGAAGAATTCTCTCTACAATGAGCAGTTCTTC.

The rearrangement uses TRBV7-9 and TRBJ2-1; D not resolved. The CDR3 totals 16 residues. The V gene's germline CDR1 is SEHNR and CDR2 FQNEAQ (reference sequence). Trimming pared 0 bases from V and 0 bases from J, leaving 9 bases between. CDR3 protein: CASSLASLSSYNEQFF. CDR3 sequence (DNA): TGTGCCAGCAGCTTAGCTAGCCTGAGCTCCTACAATGAGCAGTTCTTC.

This clonotype was counted only a few times. The chain recombines TRBV30 with TRBJ1-2; the D gene is possibly TRBD1 (5 bases). This CDR3 spans 14 amino acids. The V gene lost 7 bases and the J gene lost 4 bases, with 19 bases spanning the gap. Germline CDR1 GTSNPN, CDR2 SVGIG (reference sequence). CDR3 DNA sequence: TGTGCCTATACAACCGGGACTTGGGCCTATGGCTACACCTTC. Protein: CAYTTGTWAYGYTF.

V and J are TRBV10-3 and TRBJ1-3; D is ambiguous. V was pared by 2 bases and J by 2 bases, with 7 bases between. This CDR3 has 14 amino acids. Looked up from germline, CDR1 is ENHRY and CDR2 is SYGVKD. CDR3 DNA sequence: TGTGCCATCAGTGAGCAGGCGACTGGAAACACCATATATTTT. It yields the protein CAISEQATGNTIYF.

The V and J genes are TRBV29-1 and TRBJ1-1; D call uncertain. This CDR3 spans 14 amino acids. Deletions cut 5 bases from V and 1 base from J, with 14 bases between. CDR1 and CDR2 from the germline V gene are SQVTM and ANQGSEA. CDR3 coding DNA: TGCAGCGTTCATAGGCCGATAAAGAACACTGAAGCTTTCTTT. This translates into CSVHRPIKNTEAFF.

V gene TRBV12-3 or TRBV12-4 combines with J gene TRBJ1-2; D perhaps matches TRBD1 (5 bases). The CDR3 length is 13 residues. V was trimmed by 4 bases and J by 4 bases, leaving 10 bases between them. The CDR3 coding sequence is TGTGCCAGCAGTTCCCTCGACAGCTATGGCTACACCTTC. It encodes CASSSLDSYGYTF.

This clonotype was observed a handful of times. The V call is TRBV5-1, the J call TRBJ2-1, with D possibly TRBD1 on 6 matching bases. Germline assignment: CDR1 SGHRS and CDR2 YFSETQ. V was shortened by 5 bases and J by 0 bases, with 12 bases between the two germline ends. The CDR3 covers 15 residues. CDR3 sequence reads: CASRQGSYSYNEQFF. The CDR3 DNA follows: TGCGCCAGCAGGCAGGGGTCCTACTCCTACAATGAGCAGTTCTTC.